Presented here are 17 T cell receptor beta chains from one specimen sequenced in a study of PD-1 blockade in classical Hodgkin lymphoma. The time point was: cycle 4 day 1 (C4D1), after 5 to 7 weeks of nivolumab. After autologous stem cell transplantation all patients relapsed, and prior brentuximab vedotin exposure differed between cohorts. The data were produced by immunoSEQ multiplex PCR, yet TCRdb's version contains in-frame clones alone and is incomplete. The sample has tens of thousands of clones, approximately 90% seen once. The source material was peripheral blood mononuclear cells (PBMCs), sampled before the fourth cycle of nivolumab. Every receptor here comes from a human donor with classical Hodgkin lymphoma.

This clone was seen just once. The chain uses TRBV5-1 and TRBJ1-4; no reliable D call. V lost 3 bases to trimming and J lost 0 bases, with 15 bases between them. CDR3 length equals 17 residues. CDR1 and CDR2 from the germline V gene are SGHRS and YFSETQ. For the CDR3, the DNA is TGCGCCAGCAGCTGGACTCACTACAGTGCAACTAATGAAAAACTGTTTTTT. It encodes CASSWTHYSATNEKLFF.

The V gene is TRBV6-5, the J gene TRBJ1-5, with 7 bases matching TRBD1. The germline V gene encodes CDR1 MNHEY and CDR2 SVGAGI. Unmatched junction bases numbered 4, after V lost 5 bases and J lost 0 bases. The CDR3 has 15 residues. The CDR3 region is CASSRGQLSNQPQHF. CDR3 in DNA: TGTGCCAGCAGTCGGGGACAGCTTAGCAATCAGCCCCAGCATTTT.

The V gene is TRBV27, the J gene TRBJ2-1, with D unresolved. Trimming cost V 6 bases and J 0 bases, with 9 bases left between them. Germline V gene lookup returns CDR1 MNHEY and CDR2 SMNVEV (reference sequence). The CDR3 length is 14 residues. This CDR3 is CASSFRSSYNEQFF. Here the CDR3 DNA reads TGTGCCAGCAGCTTCAGGAGCTCCTACAATGAGCAGTTCTTC.

The genes are TRBV4-3 and TRBJ1-6, with D perhaps TRBD1 (6 bases). V was trimmed by 3 bases and J by 5 bases, leaving 11 bases between them. This CDR3 has 15 amino acids. The germline V gene encodes CDR1 LGHNA and CDR2 YSLEER. The CDR3 loop is CASSHKWTDNSPLHF. CDR3 in DNA: TGCGCCAGCAGCCACAAGTGGACAGATAATTCACCCCTCCACTTT.

The gene calls are TRBV6-5 and TRBJ2-1; weak D call: TRBD1 (6 bases). V lost 6 bases and J 3 bases, leaving 12 bases between the germline ends. The CDR3 has 14 amino acids. Germline CDR1 and CDR2: MNHEY and SVGAGI. CDR3 in DNA: TGTGCCAGCAGACGACAGGCGGGCTACAATGAGCAGTTCTTC. This sequence encodes CASRRQAGYNEQFF.

This clone was counted once. J is TRBJ2-7 and V is TRBV19; D might be TRBD1 (5 bases). Germline V gives CDR1 LNHDA, CDR2 SQIVND (reference sequence). V lost 5 bases and J 6 bases, leaving 20 bases between the germline ends. The CDR3 length is 15 residues. The CDR3 region has the DNA TGTGCCAGTAGTCCCGCGTCGCAGGGATCGGGCGAGCAGTACTTC. Its translation is CASSPASQGSGEQYF.

The chain couples TRBV7-3 to TRBJ2-2, with 7 positions matching TRBD2. With V trimmed by 8 bases and J by 1 base, 4 bases remained unmatched. Germline CDR1 is SGHTA and CDR2 is FQGTGA. This CDR3 contains 14 residues. The CDR3 sequence: CASSGGRNTGELFF. The CDR3 DNA sequence: TGTGCCAGCTCGGGGGGACGGAACACCGGGGAGCTGTTTTTT. The whole variable domain, filled in from reference TRBV7-3 and TRBJ2-2, reads GAGVSQTPSNKVTEKGKYVELRCDPISGHTALYWYRQSLGQGPEFLIYFQGTGAADDSGLPNDRFFAVRPEGSVSTLKIQRTERGDSAVYLCASSGGRNTGELFFGEGSRLTVL.

This rearrangement joins TRBV7-8 to TRBJ1-6; no definite D call. The CDR3 spans 16 residues. CDR1 and CDR2 from the germline V gene are SGHVS and FQNEAQ. Deletions cut 5 bases from V and 9 bases from J, with 20 bases between. The CDR3 DNA is TGTGCCAGCAGCCCATACCCCCCCGGGGAGGGTTCACCCCTCCACTTT. It encodes CASSPYPPGEGSPLHF.

V and J are TRBV2 and TRBJ1-4, with no clear D. The CDR3 is 15 amino acids. Trimming left V 2 bases short and J 6 bases short, with 13 bases between. Germline lookup yields CDR1 SNHLY and CDR2 FYNNEI. As DNA, the CDR3 is TGTGCCAGCAGTGAACGGCGGGGAGGACATGAAAAACTGTTTTTT. Translated, it gives CASSERRGGHEKLFF. Full variable domain (missing parts from reference TRBV2 and TRBJ1-4): EPEVTQTPSHQVTQMGQEVILRCVPISNHLYFYWYRQILGQKVEFLVSFYNNEISEKSEIFDDQFSVERPDGSNFTLKIRSTKLEDSAMYFCASSERRGGHEKLFFGSGTQLSVL.

The genes are TRBV19 and TRBJ1-2; 10 nucleotides match TRBD1. This CDR3 has 14 residues. Germline V gene lookup returns CDR1 LNHDA and CDR2 SQIVND (reference sequence). V lost 4 bases, J lost 8 bases, and 7 bases stayed unmatched. Here the CDR3 reads CASSTGTGEGGYTF. The CDR3 DNA reads as TGTGCCAGTAGTACCGGGACAGGGGAGGGAGGCTACACCTTC.

Ten or more counts support this clone. This chain connects TRBV7-9 to TRBJ1-2; possible D gene TRBD1, 6 bases. The V end was cut by 1 base, the J end by 5 bases, with 11 bases between. CDR1 SEHNR and CDR2 FQNEAQ come from the germline V gene (reference sequence). The CDR3 runs to 14 residues. The CDR3 DNA follows: TGTGCCAGCAGCTTAGAGGCAGGGGTGTATGGCTACACCTTC. Translating it yields CASSLEAGVYGYTF. Based on the CDR3 plus reference TRBV7-9 and TRBJ1-2, the full variable domain is DTGVSQNPRHKITKRGQNVTFRCDPISEHNRLYWYRQTLGQGPEFLTYFQNEAQLEKSRLLSDRFSAERPKGSFSTLEIQRTEQGDSAMYLCASSLEAGVYGYTFGSGTRLTVV.

The chain couples TRBV6-1 to TRBJ2-3; possibly TRBD2 for D (6 bases). Germline assignment: CDR1 MNHNS and CDR2 SASEGT. V lost 6 bases, J lost 6 bases, and 19 bases lay in between. The CDR3 is 15 residues long. The chain's CDR3 is CASRDYRGAGDTQYF. The DNA for the CDR3 is TGTGCCAGCAGGGATTACCGAGGGGCGGGGGATACGCAGTATTTT.

The rearrangement uses TRBV2 and TRBJ1-2, with TRBD1 matching 10 bases. The CDR3 runs to 15 residues. The V gene's germline CDR1 is SNHLY and CDR2 FYNNEI. With 3 bases clipped from V and 5 bases from J, the junction kept 6 bases outside the gene matches. CDR3 nucleotide sequence: TGTGCCAGCAGTGAGCCGGGACAGGGGTGGTATGGCTACACCTTC. Translated, it gives CASSEPGQGWYGYTF.

The rearrangement uses TRBV6-1 and TRBJ1-5, with 7 positions matching TRBD1. CDR1 is MNHNS, CDR2 SASEGT, per germline. The CDR3 is 13 amino acids. The trim removed 8 bases at V and 6 bases at J, leaving 7 bases unmatched. The CDR3 DNA follows: TGTGCCAGCTGTCCAGGGGGGGCTCAGCCCCAGCATTTT. It specifies CASCPGGAQPQHF.

This rearrangement joins TRBV4-3 to TRBJ2-3; D gene ambiguous. CDR3 length: 15 amino acids. Germline V gene data show CDR1 as LGHNA and CDR2 as YSLEER. Trimming pared 0 bases from V and 4 bases from J, leaving 11 bases between. The CDR3 nucleotides read TGCGCCAGCAGCCAAGAAAATAGGCGATCAGATACGCAGTATTTT. It encodes CASSQENRRSDTQYF.

The chain recombines TRBV6-5 with TRBJ1-4, with 9 bases that match TRBD1. Germline CDR1 and CDR2: MNHEY and SVGAGI. The CDR3 has 15 amino acids. After removal of 0 bases from V and 8 bases from J, the junction contained 4 bases not matched to a gene. The CDR3 loop is CASSYSRDRVEKLFF. CDR3 DNA sequence: TGTGCCAGCAGTTACTCCCGGGACAGGGTCGAAAAACTGTTTTTT.

A few counts support this clone. This chain uses TRBV28 with TRBJ1-5; D might be TRBD1 (5 bases). V gave up 2 bases and J gave up 3 bases, with 14 bases separating them. Germline V gene sequence: CDR1 MDHEN, CDR2 SYDVKM. The CDR3 runs 16 residues. CDR3 amino acids: CASSLSGGGPNQPQHF. The CDR3 DNA reads TGTGCCAGCAGTTTAAGCGGGGGGGGTCCCAATCAGCCCCAGCATTTT.